The clone carrying this T cell receptor (beta chain) was counted at least ten times. What it recognizes is unknown. From germline, CDR1 is SQVTM and CDR2 ANQGSEA. With 3 bases clipped from V and 0 bases from J, the junction kept 3 bases outside the gene matches. CDR3 size: 15 residues. The sample originates from a study of molecular identifiers for immune sequencing clone quantification. Study outcomes and limitations: Amid around 980,000 naive cells, spiked Jurkat TCR RNA from one cell was reportedly still detectable. Whereas clones above 20 RNA copies held under 1% of naive-cell molecules, they held over 98% of effector molecules.

Preparation of naive CD8 libraries involved roughly 19,000 to 1,100,000 sorted cells and 10%, 30% or 50% RNA. Via MiXCR, TCRdb re-called the PCR reads, giving one row per CDR3 protein. The sample consists of approximately 500,000 distinct CDR3 sequences, about 26% of them appearing once. The chain joins TRBV29-1 to TRBJ2-2, with 8 bases lining up with TRBD1. This clonotype originated in a human donor in good health. Some libraries in this study had Jurkat cell RNA spiked in. Sequencing used naive CD8+ T cells from blood, with Jurkat cell RNA spiked in. The subset was: FACS-sorted CD8+CD4-CCR7+CD45RA+ naive T cells. For the CDR3, the DNA is TGCAGCGTTGACGGGACAGGTTCGAACACCGGGGAGCTGTTTTTT. It codes for CSVDGTGSNTGELFF.